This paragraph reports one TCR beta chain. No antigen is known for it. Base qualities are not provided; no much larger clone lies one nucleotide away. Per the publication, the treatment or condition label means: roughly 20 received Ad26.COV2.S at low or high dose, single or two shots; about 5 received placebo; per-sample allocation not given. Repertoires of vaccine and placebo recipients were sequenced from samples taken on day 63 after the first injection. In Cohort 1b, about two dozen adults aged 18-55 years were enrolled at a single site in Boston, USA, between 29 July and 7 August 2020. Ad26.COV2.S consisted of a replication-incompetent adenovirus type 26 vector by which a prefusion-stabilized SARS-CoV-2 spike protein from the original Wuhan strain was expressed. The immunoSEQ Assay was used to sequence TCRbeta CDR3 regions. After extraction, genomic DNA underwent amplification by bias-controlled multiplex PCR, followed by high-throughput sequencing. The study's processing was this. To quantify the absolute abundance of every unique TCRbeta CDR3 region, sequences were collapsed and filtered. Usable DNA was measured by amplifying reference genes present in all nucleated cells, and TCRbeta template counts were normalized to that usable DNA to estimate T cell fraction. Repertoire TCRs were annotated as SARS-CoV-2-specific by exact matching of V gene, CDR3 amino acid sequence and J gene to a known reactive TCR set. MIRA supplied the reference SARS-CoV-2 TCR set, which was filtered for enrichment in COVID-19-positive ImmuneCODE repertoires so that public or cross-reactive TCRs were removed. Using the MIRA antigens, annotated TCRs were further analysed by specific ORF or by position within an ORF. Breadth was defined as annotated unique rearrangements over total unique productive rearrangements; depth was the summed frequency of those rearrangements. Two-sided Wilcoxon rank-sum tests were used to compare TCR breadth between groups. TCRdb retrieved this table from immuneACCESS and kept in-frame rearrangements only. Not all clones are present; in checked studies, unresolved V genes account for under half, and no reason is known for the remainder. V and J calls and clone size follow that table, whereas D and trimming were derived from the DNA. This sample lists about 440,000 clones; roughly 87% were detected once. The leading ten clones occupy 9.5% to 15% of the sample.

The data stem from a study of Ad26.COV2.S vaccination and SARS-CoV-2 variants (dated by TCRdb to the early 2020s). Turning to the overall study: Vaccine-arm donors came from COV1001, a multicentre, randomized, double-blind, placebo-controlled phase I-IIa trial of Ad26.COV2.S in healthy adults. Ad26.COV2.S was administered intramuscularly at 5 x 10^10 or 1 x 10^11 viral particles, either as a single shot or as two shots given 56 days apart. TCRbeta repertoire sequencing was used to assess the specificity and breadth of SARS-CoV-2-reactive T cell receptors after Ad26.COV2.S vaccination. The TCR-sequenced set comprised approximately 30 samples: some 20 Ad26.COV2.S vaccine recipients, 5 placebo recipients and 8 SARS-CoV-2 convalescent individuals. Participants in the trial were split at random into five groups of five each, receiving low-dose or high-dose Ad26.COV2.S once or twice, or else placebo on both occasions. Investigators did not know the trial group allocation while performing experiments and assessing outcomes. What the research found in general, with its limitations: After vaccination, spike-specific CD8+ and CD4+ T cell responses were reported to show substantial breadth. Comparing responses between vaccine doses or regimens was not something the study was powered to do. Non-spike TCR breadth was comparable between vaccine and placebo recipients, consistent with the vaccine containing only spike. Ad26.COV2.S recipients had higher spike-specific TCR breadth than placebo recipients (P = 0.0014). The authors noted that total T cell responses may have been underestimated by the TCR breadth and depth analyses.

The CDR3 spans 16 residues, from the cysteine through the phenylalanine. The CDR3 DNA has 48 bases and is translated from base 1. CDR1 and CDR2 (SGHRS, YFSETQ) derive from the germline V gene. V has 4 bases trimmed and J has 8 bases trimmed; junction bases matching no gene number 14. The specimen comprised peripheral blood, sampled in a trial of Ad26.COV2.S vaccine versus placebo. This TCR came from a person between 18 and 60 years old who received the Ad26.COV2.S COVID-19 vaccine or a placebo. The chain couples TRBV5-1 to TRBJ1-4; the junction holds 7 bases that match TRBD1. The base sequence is TGCGCCAGCAGCCCGAGCTTACAGGGGCAGGGAGAAAAACTGTTTTTT. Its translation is CASSPSLQGQGEKLFF. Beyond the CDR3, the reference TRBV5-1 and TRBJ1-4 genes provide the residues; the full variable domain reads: KAGVTQTPRYLIKTRGQQVTLSCSPISGHRSVSWYQQTPGQGLQFLFEYFSETQRNKGNFPGRFSGRQFSNSRSEMNVSTLELGDSALYLCASSPSLQGQGEKLFFGSGTQLSVL.